This TCR beta chain appears in the sequencing data of a study of T cell repertoires in cytomegalovirus infection. General study results and limits: It was HLA-C-restricted CMV-specific TCR beta clonotypes that dominated the response ex vivo.

This CDR3 has 14 residues. V was shortened by 2 bases and J by 8 bases, with 15 bases between the two germline ends. Germline V lookup: CDR1 MNHEY, CDR2 SVGEGT. This clonotype appeared many times. Its target is unknown. One entry per CDR3 protein, called by TCRdb with MiXCR from the reads. Of about 310,000 distinct CDR3 sequences in the sample, 25% were seen once. V and J are TRBV6-2 or TRBV6-3 and TRBJ1-2; TRBD1 might be the D (6 bases). Sequencing was performed on cultured PBMCs, taken from culture after CMV antigen stimulation. The TCR originated in a human donor in good health (CMV status not recorded). Some clones in this sample may be carry-over from other donors' samples. The CDR3 sequence is CASSYLDRNVGYTF. The CDR3 DNA is TGTGCCAGCAGTTACCTCGACAGGAATGTCGGCTACACCTTC.